This T cell receptor beta chain originates from a study of blood T cell repertoires in COVID-19. Across the whole study: Acute and convalescent COVID-19 specimens originated in the United States, Italy and Spain. The cDNA or gDNA used as material had been derived from T cells, B-cell-depleted T cells, or PBMCs.

In the source study's methods: Estimation of nucleated cell counts relied on the amplification of reference gene primers. Generated by immunoSEQ multiplex PCR, the TCRdb table keeps only in-frame clones and is missing some. The D gene and trimming were derived from the DNA, and the V and J assignments and clone size from that table. This sample yields 270,000 or so clones, of which around 89% are seen a single time; about 5% belongs to the top ten. The V and J ends lost 4 bases and 5 bases respectively, with 16 bases between them. The CDR3 is 14 residues long. Germline V lookup: CDR1 SGHRS, CDR2 YFSETQ.

The sample was peripheral blood. The sequence was obtained from a man aged 40-50 years with acute or convalescent COVID-19. This chain connects TRBV5-1 to TRBJ2-7; D is possibly TRBD2 (7 bases). The CDR3 protein is CASSPIGGGHEQYF. In DNA form, the CDR3 reads TGCGCCAGCAGCCCGATAGGGGGGGGCCACGAGCAGTACTTC.